This T cell receptor beta chain was sequenced in a study of PD-L1 blockade in urothelial cancer. About the research overall: Patients, treated from about 2014 onward, received atezolizumab 1,200 mg intravenously every 3 weeks. Researchers looked at the blood 3 weeks (second dose) and 6 weeks after treatment began.

General study results and limits: Durable benefit was linked to greater 3-week expansion of tumor-associated blood clones.

Using immunoSEQ multiplex PCR, the repertoire was profiled, and TCRdb retains in-frame clones only, with some absent. The repertoire has 60,000 to 70,000 clones, around four fifths of them found once; the top ten carry 1.6%. Comments on this clone: Its antigen is still unknown.

The sample's time point: pretreatment peripheral blood. CDR3 size: 12 residues. CDR1 SGDLS and CDR2 YYNGEE come from the germline V gene. V lost 0 bases and J lost 7, with 7 bases in between. The sample here was PBMCs, taken around atezolizumab (anti-PD-L1) treatment. This TCR came from a man between 65 and 79 years old with urothelial cancer. The chain joins TRBV9 to TRBJ1-1, with D unclear. Here the CDR3 reads CASSVDYGEAFF. The CDR3 DNA is TGTGCCAGCAGCGTAGATTACGGTGAAGCTTTCTTT.